Below are 10 T cell receptor beta chains sequenced from a single sample in a study of cytomegalovirus exposure and HLA in healthy donors. PCR involved 60 Vbeta and 13 Jbeta primers. Clones were read by immunoSEQ multiplex PCR, and TCRdb kept only the in-frame ones, dropping some. The sample lists some 200,000 clones, just under 70% occurring once. Sequencing was carried out using PBMCs. The receptors stem from a man in his forties in good health and CMV-seropositive.

CDR3 DNA sequence: TGCGCCAGCAGCTTGGAATTAGGGACTAGCGGGGGGACTAGCACAGATACGCAGTATTTT. Translated: CASSLELGTSGGTSTDTQYF. The V call is TRBV5-1, the J call TRBJ2-3, with TRBD2 identical over 15 bases. The ends lost 0 bases at V and 0 bases at J; junction bases unmatched: 8. Germline V gene lookup returns CDR1 SGHRS and CDR2 YFSETQ. The CDR3 loop spans 20 amino acids.

This clone was seen a handful of times. The rearrangement links TRBV7-8 to TRBJ2-7; D unresolved. The CDR3 has 16 residues. V was trimmed by 2 bases and J by 2 bases, leaving 16 bases between them. Looked up from germline, CDR1 is SGHVS and CDR2 is FQNEAQ. CDR3 region: CASSLSLGSPTYEQYF. The CDR3 DNA is TGTGCCAGCAGCTTAAGCCTAGGCTCCCCTACCTACGAGCAGTACTTC.

The CDR3 protein is CASSLETGANVLTF. In DNA form, the CDR3 reads TGTGCCAGCAGTCTAGAAACTGGGGCCAACGTCCTGACTTTC. The chain employs TRBV6-4 and TRBJ2-6; the D is unclear. Germline CDR1 is MRHNA and CDR2 is SNTAGT. This CDR3 comprises 14 residues. V was clipped by 5 bases and J by 2 bases, with 7 bases between them.

This clone showed up just a few times. The chain has TRBV6-1 and TRBJ2-1, with 8 bases that match TRBD1. V lost 2 bases and J lost 4; bases outside the gene matches: 7. Germline CDR1 MNHNS, CDR2 SASEGT. The CDR3 has 16 amino acids. The CDR3 here is CASSEFGTGLYNEQFF. The CDR3 bases are TGTGCCAGCAGTGAATTTGGGACAGGACTATACAATGAGCAGTTCTTC.

The chain carries TRBV29-1 and TRBJ1-2; TRBD1 matches at 7 bases. CDR1 and CDR2 from the germline V gene are SQVTM and ANQGSEA. J lost 2 bases, V lost 6 bases, and 0 bases had no gene match. The CDR3 length is 11 residues. The CDR3 spells CSVQGNYGYTF. The CDR3 nucleotides are TGCAGCGTACAGGGGAACTATGGCTACACCTTC.

V gene TRBV5-1 combines with J gene TRBJ2-7; 9 nucleotides agree with TRBD2. Trimming removed 0 bases from V and 7 bases from J; junction bases left unmatched: 8. The CDR3 has 15 residues. Looked up from germline, CDR1 is SGHRS and CDR2 is YFSETQ. The CDR3 DNA reads as TGCGCCAGCAGCTTGGCCGAAGCGGGGGGACGTGAGCAGTACTTC. The encoded protein is CASSLAEAGGREQYF.

This clone was picked up a small number of times. The chain employs TRBV2 and TRBJ2-3; D gene unclear. Trimming cost V 2 bases and J 0 bases, with 12 bases left between them. The CDR3 is 16 amino acids. The germline V gene encodes CDR1 SNHLY and CDR2 FYNNEI. Here the CDR3 DNA reads TGTGCCAGCAGTGAACAAAGGCAGACTAGCACAGATACGCAGTATTTT. Translating gives CASSEQRQTSTDTQYF. Full variable domain (missing parts from reference TRBV2 and TRBJ2-3): EPEVTQTPSHQVTQMGQEVILRCVPISNHLYFYWYRQILGQKVEFLVSFYNNEISEKSEIFDDQFSVERPDGSNFTLKIRSTKLEDSAMYFCASSEQRQTSTDTQYFGPGTRLTVL.

This clone was detected a few times. J is TRBJ1-2 and V is TRBV5-6; 11 bases match TRBD1. The germline CDR1 and CDR2 sequences are SGHDT and YYEEEE. CDR3 length: 15 residues. V shed 3 bases, J shed 6 bases, and the junction held 7 bases outside the gene matches. The CDR3 DNA sequence: TGTGCCAGCAGCTCACCGGACAGGGGGCCTAATGGCTACACCTTC. This sequence encodes CASSSPDRGPNGYTF. Full variable domain (missing parts from reference TRBV5-6 and TRBJ1-2): DAGVTQSPTHLIKTRGQQVTLRCSPKSGHDTVSWYQQALGQGPQFIFQYYEEEERQRGNFPDRFSGHQFPNYSSELNVNALLLGDSALYLCASSSPDRGPNGYTFGSGTRLTVV.

The chain recombines TRBV18 with TRBJ1-1; D ambiguous. The CDR3 contains 14 residues. Germline values: CDR1 KGHSH, CDR2 LQKENI. The V gene lost 3 bases and the J gene lost 5 bases, with 13 bases spanning the gap. The CDR3 region has the DNA TGTGCCAGCTCACCTTCCGGGCGAGGGACTGAAGCTTTCTTT. Its translation is CASSPSGRGTEAFF.

This clone was counted between two and nine times. The chain is built from TRBV6-5 and TRBJ1-3, with unresolved D. Trimming stripped 0 bases from V and 0 bases from J, with 6 bases between. The CDR3 runs to 15 residues. The germline V gene encodes CDR1 MNHEY and CDR2 SVGAGI. CDR3 sequence reads: CASSYSISSGNTIYF. In DNA form, the CDR3 reads TGTGCCAGCAGTTACTCGATTAGCTCTGGAAACACCATATATTTT.